The TCR beta chain described here comes from a study of blood T cell repertoires in COVID-19. Study summary: Acute and convalescent COVID-19 samples came from the United States, Italy and Spain. Nucleic acid was either cDNA or gDNA, and it came from T cells, B-cell-depleted T cells, or PBMCs.

V dropped 3 bases and J dropped 4; count of bases not matched to a gene: 4. There are 15 residues in the CDR3. CDR1 and CDR2 (germline): SGHAT, FQNNGV. Original analysis: Amplifying reference gene primers gave estimates of nucleated cell counts. Data came from immunoSEQ multiplex PCR; TCRdb stores just in-frame clones and leaves some out. V and J calls and clone size follow that table, whereas D and trimming were derived from the DNA. This repertoire shows around 65,000 clones, approximately 83% found once; its top ten account for roughly 15%. This receptor was taken from a human donor in a cohort sampled during active COVID-19. Sequencing used peripheral blood. J is TRBJ1-5 and V is TRBV11-2, with TRBD1 matching 9 bases. The CDR3 here is CASSLTGGGNQPQHF. The CDR3, as DNA: TGTGCCAGCAGCTTGACAGGGGGTGGGAATCAGCCCCAGCATTTT.